This T cell receptor beta chain was profiled in a study of breast tumors, draining lymph nodes, adjacent tissues. This clonotype was observed many times. From the multiplex PCR reads, TCRdb called clonotypes with MiXCR, one entry per CDR3 protein. The sample has 150,000 to 250,000 distinct CDR3 sequences; 25% to 40% are singletons. Germline values: CDR1 SGHAT, CDR2 FQNNGV. The CDR3 has 16 residues. Trimming removed 7 bases from V and 4 bases from J; junction bases left unmatched: 15. Breast cancer patients provided tissue from their axillary draining lymph nodes. Sequenced input: axillary lymph node tissue. The chain links TRBV11-2 to TRBJ2-5; TRBD1 aligns across 7 bases. This clonotype originated in a female donor with breast cancer. Some clones in this sample may be carry-over from other donors' samples. The CDR3 here is CASTLRRGQPPETQYF. In DNA, the CDR3 is TGTGCCAGCACCCTCCGAAGGGGGCAACCCCCAGAGACCCAGTACTTC.